Presented here are 13 T cell receptor beta chains from one specimen sequenced in a study of beta chain features in type 1 diabetes. The investigators reverse transcribed all of the isolated RNA, so they sequenced expressed TCRB transcripts. Repertoires were generated with immunoSEQ multiplex PCR, while TCRdb's copy carries only in-frame clones and drops some. The profile covers tens of thousands of clones, with 55% to 75% appearing a single time and roughly 4.2% taken by the ten largest. What these receptors recognize is not known. Findings of the study overall: When Type 1 diabetes patients were examined, their TCRB CDR3s proved moderately but significantly shorter in all four CD4+ subsets.

Input material: Tregs from blood. The receptors were gathered from a man aged 18 to 29 with type 1 diabetes.

This rearrangement joins TRBV14 to TRBJ2-7; 7 nucleotides align to TRBD1. The CDR3 runs to 13 residues. Germline-derived CDR1 and CDR2 are SGHDN and FVKESK. The ends lost 5 bases at V and 6 bases at J; junction bases unmatched: 7. CDR3 residues: CASSELDRAEQYF. CDR3 coding DNA: TGTGCCAGCAGCGAGCTAGACAGGGCCGAGCAGTACTTC.

This rearrangement joins TRBV7-2 to TRBJ1-5; a weak D match, TRBD1 (6 bases). Germline values: CDR1 SGHTA, CDR2 FQGNSA. The germline V and J ends were trimmed by 5 bases and 4 bases, with 18 bases remaining between them. The CDR3 is 16 residues long. The CDR3 loop reads CASSPRGGSRNQPQHF. CDR3 DNA: TGTGCCAGCAGCCCCAGGGGAGGGTCCCGAAATCAGCCCCAGCATTTT.

The chain recombines TRBV12-2 with TRBJ2-7; the table's D call TRBD2 went unverified against the DNA. TRBV12-2 is flagged as a pseudogene. The CDR3 loop spans 16 amino acids. The CDR3 DNA follows: TGTGCAAGTCGCCTCTACCGGCTAGCGGGAGACTACGAGCAGTACTTC. This gives the protein CASRLYRLAGDYEQYF.

The J gene is TRBJ2-5, the V gene TRBV19; TRBD2 aligns across 10 bases. The germline V gene has CDR1 LNHDA and CDR2 SQIVND (reference sequence). With V trimmed by 5 bases and J by 2 bases, 8 bases remained unmatched. The length of the CDR3 is 16 residues. CDR3: CASSSLAGEIQETQYF. In DNA form, the CDR3 reads TGTGCCAGTAGTTCCCTAGCGGGAGAGATTCAAGAGACCCAGTACTTC.

The chain links TRBV2 to TRBJ1-2, with 7 bases fitting TRBD1. Germline V gives CDR1 SNHLY, CDR2 FYNNEI. CDR3 size: 18 residues. Losses at the gene ends were 5 bases for V and 7 bases for J; bases not matched to a gene: 22. The CDR3 sequence is CASSRIGRDSILFGGYTF. The CDR3 DNA reads TGTGCCAGCAGTAGAATTGGTCGGGACAGCATCCTTTTCGGTGGCTACACCTTC.

V is TRBV5-1 and J is TRBJ2-3; TRBD1 is a possible D gene (5 bases). CDR3 length equals 14 residues. CDR1 is SGHRS, CDR2 YFSETQ, per germline. V gave up 4 bases and J gave up 2 bases, with 11 bases separating them. The CDR3 coding sequence is TGCGCCAGCAGCCCCAGGGCTCTCACAGATACGCAGTATTTT. The encoded protein is CASSPRALTDTQYF.

The chain joins TRBV7-9 to TRBJ1-1; 7 nucleotides agree with TRBD1. The junction had 9 bases not matched to a gene; V was cut back by 5 bases and J by 6 bases. The CDR3 spans 14 residues. In germline, CDR1 is SEHNR, CDR2 FQNEAQ (reference sequence). The CDR3 DNA reads as TGTGCCAGCAGCGCAGACAGGGTAGTTGCTGAAGCTTTCTTT. Translating it yields CASSADRVVAEAFF.

The V and J genes are TRBV6-5 and TRBJ1-4; 9 nucleotides agree with TRBD1. Unmatched junction bases numbered 4, after V lost 6 bases and J lost 5 bases. Looked up from germline, CDR1 is MNHEY and CDR2 is SVGAGI. CDR3 length: 14 residues. CDR3 DNA sequence: TGTGCCAGCAGCCCCGACAGGGGGAATGAAAAACTGTTTTTT. The encoded protein is CASSPDRGNEKLFF.

The chain couples TRBV6-6 to TRBJ2-7; no clear D. The CDR3 covers 13 residues. V gave up 3 bases and J gave up 7 bases, with 13 bases separating them. Germline V lookup: CDR1 MNHNY, CDR2 SVGAGI (reference sequence). The CDR3 nucleotides read TGTGCCAGCAGTTATGGGTCAGGTAGGGAGCAGTACTTC. This translates into CASSYGSGREQYF.

The chain couples TRBV11-2 to TRBJ2-7; TRBD2 matches at 11 bases. The CDR3 length is 17 residues. Germline V gives CDR1 SGHAT, CDR2 FQNNGV. V gave up 5 bases and J gave up 2 bases; unmatched junction bases: 11. CDR3 in amino acids: CASSKRPGTSGTYEQYF. CDR3 nucleotide sequence: TGTGCCAGCAGCAAAAGACCCGGGACTAGCGGAACCTACGAGCAGTACTTC.

This clone came up a few times. This sequence joins TRBV5-1 and TRBJ1-5; no firm D call. Trimming left V 1 base short and J 3 bases short, with 5 bases between. CDR1 SGHRS and CDR2 YFSETQ come from the germline V gene. CDR3 length: 13 residues. The CDR3 region has the DNA TGCGCCAGCAGCTTGAGCCTCAATCAGCCCCAGCATTTT. Protein: CASSLSLNQPQHF. The whole variable domain, filled in from reference TRBV5-1 and TRBJ1-5, reads KAGVTQTPRYLIKTRGQQVTLSCSPISGHRSVSWYQQTPGQGLQFLFEYFSETQRNKGNFPGRFSGRQFSNSRSEMNVSTLELGDSALYLCASSLSLNQPQHFGDGTRLSIL.

This clone was counted only a few times. The rearrangement uses TRBV1 and TRBJ2-1; TRBD2 is the table's D call and was not checked against the DNA. TRBV1 is labeled a pseudogene. The CDR3 totals 16 residues. The CDR3 nucleotides read TGCACCAGCAGCCAGTCCGGGGTGAGCTCCTACAATGAGCAGTTCTTC. It specifies CTSSQSGVSSYNEQFF.

This chain links TRBV6-1 with TRBJ2-3; D gene uncertain. The CDR3 has 14 amino acids. V was cut by 4 bases and J by 2 bases, with 10 bases left in between. Germline CDR1 and CDR2: MNHNS and SASEGT. The CDR3 coding sequence is TGTGCCAGCAGTGTAGCCAGGTACACAGATACGCAGTATTTT. It is translated as CASSVARYTDTQYF.